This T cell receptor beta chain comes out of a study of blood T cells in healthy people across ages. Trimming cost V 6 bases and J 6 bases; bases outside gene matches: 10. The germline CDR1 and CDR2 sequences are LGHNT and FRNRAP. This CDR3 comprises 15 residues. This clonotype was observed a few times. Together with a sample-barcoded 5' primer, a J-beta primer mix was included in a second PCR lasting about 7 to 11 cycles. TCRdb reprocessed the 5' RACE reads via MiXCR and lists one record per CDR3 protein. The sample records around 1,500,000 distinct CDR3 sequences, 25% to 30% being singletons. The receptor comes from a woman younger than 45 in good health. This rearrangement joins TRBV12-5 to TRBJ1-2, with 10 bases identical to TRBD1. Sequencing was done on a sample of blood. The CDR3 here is CASGPTAGTGDGYTF. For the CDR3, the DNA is TGTGCTAGTGGCCCCACCGCCGGGACAGGGGATGGCTACACCTTC.